The 32 T cell receptor beta chains below were found in one sample sequenced in a study of cytotoxic CD8 clonotypes in ibrutinib-treated CLL. The assay was immunoSEQ multiplex PCR, and TCRdb's table has in-frame clones only and misses some. The profile shows 150,000 to 200,000 clones, approximately 72% of them singletons. The sequencing used PBMCs, collected after 24 months of ibrutinib treatment. These receptors were obtained from a human donor with chronic lymphocytic leukemia.

J is TRBJ2-1 and V is TRBV29-1, with D possibly TRBD2 on 6 matching bases. Germline assignment: CDR1 SQVTM and CDR2 ANQGSEA. This CDR3 has 13 amino acids. V was clipped by 6 bases and J by 10 bases, with 19 bases between them. The CDR3: CSVKLAPPREQFF. CDR3 nucleotides: TGCAGCGTCAAACTAGCTCCCCCGCGGGAGCAGTTCTTC.

The table lists this clone with a few counts. This chain connects TRBV28 to TRBJ2-1; 9 bases agree with TRBD2. Germline V CDR1 and CDR2: MDHEN, SYDVKM. J gave up 3 bases and V 6 bases, and 12 bases lay outside the gene matches. This CDR3 comprises 17 residues. CDR3 residues: CASSSPRFSGSYNEQFF. CDR3 bases: TGTGCCAGCAGCTCCCCGAGATTTAGCGGGAGCTACAATGAGCAGTTCTTC.

This clone was recorded once. The chain joins TRBV10-3 to TRBJ2-1, with D unresolved. From germline, CDR1 is ENHRY and CDR2 SYGVKD. V was pared by 1 base and J by 6 bases, with 1 base between. The CDR3 is made up of 11 amino acids. In DNA form, the CDR3 reads TGTGCCATCAGTGAGTTCAATGAGCAGTTCTTC. It specifies CAISEFNEQFF.

V usage is TRBV6-5 and J usage is TRBJ2-7, with a possible D match to TRBD1 (6 bases). CDR3 length: 14 amino acids. Germline V gives CDR1 MNHEY, CDR2 SVGAGI. Trimming cost V 10 bases and J 3 bases, with 19 bases left between them. CDR3 DNA: TGTGCCACCCGTCCTAGGACAGCCTACTACGAGCAGTACTTC. It yields the protein CATRPRTAYYEQYF.

The genes are TRBV5-1 and TRBJ2-7, with a tentative D call TRBD1 (6 bases). Germline lookup yields CDR1 SGHRS and CDR2 YFSETQ. V was clipped by 3 bases and J by 3 bases, with 10 bases between them. This CDR3 region has 13 residues. The CDR3 loop is CASSWGHDYEQYF. The CDR3, as DNA: TGCGCCAGCAGCTGGGGACATGACTACGAGCAGTACTTC.

This clone was seen more than once but under ten times. The chain combines TRBV7-2 with TRBJ2-5, with no clear D. This CDR3 region has 14 residues. Trimming pared 1 base from V and 2 bases from J, leaving 8 bases between. Germline V gene sequence: CDR1 SGHTA, CDR2 FQGNSA. The CDR3 region is CASSLVARQETQYF. The CDR3 bases are TGTGCCAGCAGCTTAGTGGCAAGGCAAGAGACCCAGTACTTC.

The CDR3 loop reads CASSQETEAFF. The CDR3 nucleotides are TGTGCCAGCAGCCAAGAGACTGAAGCTTTCTTT. The chain is built from TRBV4-2 and TRBJ1-1; no definite D call. Germline CDR1 and CDR2: LGHNA and YNFKEQ. This CDR3 region has 11 residues. V dropped 0 bases and J dropped 5 bases, with 1 base sitting between them.

The chain joins TRBV11-2 to TRBJ2-7; possibly TRBD1 or TRBD2 for D (5 bases each). The CDR3 is 12 residues long. Germline CDR1 reads SGHAT; CDR2 reads FQNNGV. The germline V and J ends were trimmed by 5 bases and 7 bases, with 12 bases remaining between them. CDR3 residues: CASSLGTSEQYF. For the CDR3, the DNA is TGTGCCAGCAGCCTAGGGACGTCTGAGCAGTACTTC.

The rearrangement joins TRBV11-3 to TRBJ2-1; 8 positions agree with TRBD2. V lost 3 bases, J lost 7 bases, and 11 bases stayed unmatched. The CDR3 runs 16 residues. Germline lookup yields CDR1 SGHNT and CDR2 YENEEA. CDR3 sequence (DNA): TGTGCCAGCAGCTTTCTAAGCGGGAGTGGATGGAATGAGCAGTTCTTC. Protein: CASSFLSGSGWNEQFF.

V is TRBV10-1 and J is TRBJ2-7; D remains ambiguous. Germline lookup yields CDR1 WNHNN and CDR2 SYGVQD (reference sequence). CDR3 size: 13 residues. Trimming cost V 0 bases and J 4 bases, with 7 bases left between them. CDR3 nucleotides: TGCGCCAGCAGTGAGTCGGCGAAATACGAGCAGTACTTC. It specifies CASSESAKYEQYF.

The chain joins TRBV19 to TRBJ1-1; maybe TRBD1 (6 bases). V lost 3 bases and J 3 bases, leaving 14 bases between the germline ends. From germline, CDR1 is LNHDA and CDR2 SQIVND (reference sequence). The CDR3 is 15 amino acids. The CDR3 nucleotides read TGTGCCAGTAGTATGTTAGGGGGGAAGGACACTGAAGCTTTCTTT. Its protein is CASSMLGGKDTEAFF.

This clone was found once. The rearrangement links TRBV4-2 to TRBJ1-2, with D hard to call. Between the trimmed V and J ends, which lost 0 bases and 4 bases, there was a span of 15 bases. The CDR3 loop spans 16 amino acids. Germline V gene lookup returns CDR1 LGHNA and CDR2 YNFKEQ. The DNA of the CDR3 is TGTGCCAGCAGCCAAGATCAGCGACTGCGGGGCTATGGCTACACCTTC. As protein: CASSQDQRLRGYGYTF.

The chain recombines TRBV7-6 with TRBJ2-3; 8 nucleotides match TRBD2. Germline V gene data show CDR1 as SGHVS and CDR2 as FNYEAQ. This CDR3 contains 21 residues. Trimming took 4 bases from V and 0 from J; bases not matched to a gene: 21. The CDR3 DNA is TGTGCCAGCAGCTCCCCGAGAAACCCGACGGGAGGGGAGACTAGCACAGATACGCAGTATTTT. It specifies CASSSPRNPTGGETSTDTQYF.

This chain links TRBV7-2 with TRBJ2-5; D possibly uses TRBD1 or TRBD2 (5 bases each). V lost 5 bases and J 2 bases, leaving 15 bases between the germline ends. Germline loops: CDR1 SGHTA, CDR2 FQGNSA. CDR3 size: 15 residues. The CDR3 sequence is CASSRDGLAQETQYF. CDR3 DNA: TGTGCCAGCAGCCGGGACGGACTCGCTCAAGAGACCCAGTACTTC.

The V call is TRBV18, the J call TRBJ1-1; possibly TRBD1 for D (6 bases). This CDR3 has 14 residues. Germline assignment: CDR1 KGHSH and CDR2 LQKENI. The germline V and J ends were trimmed by 9 bases and 3 bases, with 17 bases remaining between them. Written as DNA, the CDR3 is TGTGCCAGTTCAAGGGGGGCGACGGACACTGAAGCTTTCTTT. Protein product: CASSRGATDTEAFF.

In this sample, this clone turned up once. The V gene is TRBV6-1, the J gene TRBJ1-1; D not resolved. The CDR3 spans 11 residues. Germline-derived CDR1 and CDR2 are MNHNS and SASEGT. Trimming took off 6 bases at V and 6 bases at J, with 8 bases between the two ends. This CDR3 reads CASRGSAEAFF. The DNA of the CDR3 is TGTGCCAGCAGGGGGAGCGCTGAAGCTTTCTTT.

The chain employs TRBV5-4 and TRBJ2-5; TRBD1 matches 8 bases. This CDR3 has 14 amino acids. J gave up 5 bases and V 3 bases, and 6 bases lay outside the gene matches. Germline-derived CDR1 and CDR2 are SGHNT and YYREEE (reference sequence). The CDR3 DNA reads as TGTGCCAGCAGCTCCCGGACAGGGTTGGAGACCCAGTACTTC. Translating it yields CASSSRTGLETQYF.

The J gene is TRBJ1-2, the V gene TRBV7-2, with unresolved D. CDR1 is SGHTA and CDR2 is FQGNSA in the germline V gene. Trimming cost V 2 bases and J 4 bases, with 11 bases left between them. This CDR3 has 14 residues. In DNA form, the CDR3 reads TGTGCCAGCAGCTTAAACCGGGATCTCTATGGCTACACCTTC. The encoded protein is CASSLNRDLYGYTF.

V is TRBV27 and J is TRBJ2-1, with D perhaps TRBD1 (6 bases). The CDR3 totals 13 residues. Trimming removed 5 bases from V and 4 bases from J, with 9 bases in between. CDR1 and CDR2 from the germline V gene are MNHEY and SMNVEV (reference sequence). CDR3 amino acids: CASSRDTYNEQFF. In nucleotides, the CDR3 is TGTGCCAGCAGTCGGGACACTTACAATGAGCAGTTCTTC.

V gene TRBV6-5 combines with J gene TRBJ1-1; D not certain. CDR3 length equals 13 residues. The germline gives CDR1 MNHEY, CDR2 SVGAGI. The germline V and J ends were trimmed by 5 bases and 0 bases, with 7 bases remaining between them. The CDR3 region has the DNA TGTGCCAGCAGTCTAAGTATGAACACTGAAGCTTTCTTT. Protein sequence: CASSLSMNTEAFF.

The V gene is TRBV7-2, the J gene TRBJ2-1, with TRBD2 matching 9 bases. CDR3 length equals 18 residues. The ends lost 5 bases at V and 0 bases at J; junction bases unmatched: 11. The germline gives CDR1 SGHTA, CDR2 FQGNSA. CDR3 bases: TGTGCCAGCAGCCCCAGGACTAGCGATGCCAGCTCCTACAATGAGCAGTTCTTC. Its protein product is CASSPRTSDASSYNEQFF.

This clone has a single count. The chain combines TRBV28 with TRBJ1-3; D gene unclear. CDR3 length equals 15 residues. The germline gives CDR1 MDHEN, CDR2 SYDVKM. Trimming stripped 2 bases from V and 0 bases from J, with 8 bases between. The CDR3 sequence: CASSLGSNSGNTIYF. The CDR3 nucleotides read TGTGCCAGCAGTTTAGGCTCCAACTCTGGAAACACCATATATTTT.

The chain joins TRBV6-5 to TRBJ2-7; tentatively, D is TRBD1 (6 bases). V lost 0 bases and J lost 3, with 12 bases in between. CDR1 is MNHEY and CDR2 is SVGAGI in the germline V gene. The CDR3 sequence is 15 residues long. CDR3 loop: CASSYSGQTSYEQYF. The CDR3 bases are TGTGCCAGCAGTTACTCTGGACAGACGAGCTACGAGCAGTACTTC.

The chain links TRBV4-1 to TRBJ1-2, with 8 bases that match TRBD1. CDR1 and CDR2 from the germline V gene are MGHRA and YSYEKL. V lost 2 bases and J lost 4; bases outside the gene matches: 6. This CDR3 region has 15 residues. The CDR3 sequence is CASSQRQGLAYGYTF. DNA for the CDR3: TGCGCCAGCAGCCAAAGACAGGGGCTAGCCTATGGCTACACCTTC.

The chain uses TRBV5-1 and TRBJ2-5; 7 positions agree with TRBD2. Trimming at V came to 1 base and at J to 3 bases, leaving 6 bases not matched to a gene. Germline V gene sequence: CDR1 SGHRS, CDR2 YFSETQ. The CDR3 has 15 amino acids. CDR3 region: CASSLFGGVEETQYF. DNA for the CDR3: TGCGCCAGCAGCTTGTTTGGGGGGGTTGAAGAGACCCAGTACTTC.

The chain links TRBV2 to TRBJ2-7, with 12 bases lining up with TRBD2. Looked up from germline, CDR1 is SNHLY and CDR2 is FYNNEI. CDR3 length: 17 amino acids. With V trimmed by 5 bases and J by 2 bases, 10 bases remained unmatched. The DNA for the CDR3 is TGTGCCAGCAGTCCCTACGTCCTAGCGGGGGGGACCTACGAGCAGTACTTC. It translates to CASSPYVLAGGTYEQYF. Complete variable domain (other parts from reference TRBV2 and TRBJ2-7): EPEVTQTPSHQVTQMGQEVILRCVPISNHLYFYWYRQILGQKVEFLVSFYNNEISEKSEIFDDQFSVERPDGSNFTLKIRSTKLEDSAMYFCASSPYVLAGGTYEQYFGPGTRLTVT.

This chain links TRBV27 with TRBJ1-1, with TRBD1 matching over 7 bases. CDR3 length equals 15 residues. V shed 6 bases and J 3 bases; nucleotides not matched to a gene: 10. The germline V gene encodes CDR1 MNHEY and CDR2 SMNVEV (reference sequence). CDR3 amino acids: CASSRQTGTYTEAFF. The CDR3 nucleotides read TGTGCCAGCAGCCGACAGACAGGGACATACACTGAAGCTTTCTTT.

The CDR3, as DNA: TGTGCCAGCAGCATAGGAATGGGCGGAGGCACAGATACGCAGTATTTT. Translating gives CASSIGMGGGTDTQYF. The chain recombines TRBV11-3 with TRBJ2-3; D is uncertain. Germline-derived CDR1 and CDR2 are SGHNT and YENEEA. This CDR3 region has 16 residues. The V end was cut by 5 bases, the J end by 1 base, with 16 bases between.

The rearrangement uses TRBV5-1 and TRBJ2-5; tentatively, D is TRBD2 (5 bases). The germline CDR1 and CDR2 sequences are SGHRS and YFSETQ. This CDR3 region has 15 residues. With 1 base removed from V and 0 bases from J, the gap between germline ends came to 10 bases. The CDR3 loop is CASSLSGDYQETQYF. The CDR3 bases are TGCGCCAGCAGCTTGAGCGGCGACTACCAAGAGACCCAGTACTTC.

This clone appeared once. The rearrangement links TRBV11-2 to TRBJ2-5; D is possibly TRBD1 or TRBD2 (5 bases each). CDR1 is SGHAT and CDR2 is FQNNGV in the germline V gene. There are 16 residues in the CDR3. V lost 1 base and J 2 bases, leaving 14 bases between the germline ends. CDR3 DNA: TGTGCCAGCAGCTTAGTTTTAGGGGACGCGCAAGAGACCCAGTACTTC. This sequence encodes CASSLVLGDAQETQYF.

This sequence joins TRBV7-9 and TRBJ2-5; D remains unclear. CDR3 length equals 17 residues. The V end was cut by 4 bases, the J end by 2 bases, with 20 bases between. Germline CDR1 and CDR2: SEHNR and FQNEAQ (reference sequence). The CDR3 DNA reads as TGTGCCAGCAGCTCGTACAAAGAGGTCCGCAGACAAGAGACCCAGTACTTC. It is translated as CASSSYKEVRRQETQYF.

The table lists this clone with a count of one. The gene calls are TRBV29-1 and TRBJ2-5; the D is unclear. The CDR3 consists of 12 residues. Per the germline V gene, CDR1 is SQVTM and CDR2 is ANQGSEA. V lost 3 bases and J lost 2, with 7 bases in between. Written as DNA, the CDR3 is TGCAGCGTTGACGGCAGGCAAGAGACCCAGTACTTC. Protein product: CSVDGRQETQYF.